Below are 15 T cell receptor beta chains sequenced from a single sample in a study of cytomegalovirus exposure and HLA in healthy donors. Primers: 60 Vbeta forward and 13 Jbeta reverse. Clones were sequenced by immunoSEQ multiplex PCR, and TCRdb holds only the in-frame ones, with some missing. The sample shows 170,000 or so clones, around 74% of them seen only once. The sequenced sample was PBMCs. These receptors were obtained from a woman younger than 45 in good health and CMV-seronegative.

The rearrangement links TRBV27 to TRBJ1-6; D is possibly TRBD1 (6 bases). In germline, CDR1 is MNHEY, CDR2 SMNVEV (reference sequence). Trimming removed 6 bases at V and 8 bases at J, with 17 bases between. This CDR3 region has 15 residues. This CDR3 reads CASRNRQAIHSPLHF. The CDR3 coding sequence is TGTGCCAGCAGGAACCGACAGGCCATACATTCACCCCTCCACTTT.

The CDR3 region is CASSLGGGTEAFF. The CDR3, as DNA: TGTGCCAGCAGCTTGGGGGGAGGCACTGAAGCTTTCTTT. The rearrangement links TRBV5-5 to TRBJ1-1; D is ambiguous. Germline lookup yields CDR1 SGHKS and CDR2 YYEKEE (reference sequence). Trimming took off 0 bases at V and 4 bases at J, with 7 bases between the two ends. This CDR3 has 13 amino acids.

This chain joins TRBV9 and TRBJ1-1; D is possibly TRBD1 (6 bases). V lost 2 bases and J lost 5, with 16 bases in between. This CDR3 has 15 residues. Germline CDR1 reads SGDLS; CDR2 reads YYNGEE. CDR3 sequence (DNA): TGTGCCAGCAGCGTGGGAAGGGGGGGTGGTACTGAAGCTTTCTTT. It encodes CASSVGRGGGTEAFF.

This clone was recorded once. V and J are TRBV7-3 and TRBJ2-6; TRBD2 matches 7 bases. V lost 6 bases and J lost 4; bases outside the gene matches: 9. The germline V gene has CDR1 SGHTA and CDR2 FQGTGA. CDR3 length: 16 amino acids. CDR3 residues: CASSIKAGSGANVLTF. For the CDR3, the DNA is TGTGCCAGCAGTATAAAAGCGGGATCCGGGGCCAACGTCCTGACTTTC.

The CDR3 here is CSAFYNEQFF. As DNA, the CDR3 is TGCAGCGCCTTCTACAATGAGCAGTTCTTC. The rearrangement uses TRBV29-1 and TRBJ2-1; D unclear. CDR1 is SQVTM and CDR2 is ANQGSEA in the germline V gene. With 7 bases removed from V and 3 bases from J, the gap between germline ends came to 4 bases. There are 10 residues in the CDR3.

In nucleotides, the CDR3 is TGCGCCAGCAGCTTGGCAGGGCTGGGTTCGACCCTCCACTTT. Its protein is CASSLAGLGSTLHF. The J gene is TRBJ1-6, the V gene TRBV5-1, with a weak D call TRBD1 (5 bases). Trimming pared 0 bases from V and 14 bases from J, leaving 15 bases between. Germline V gene data show CDR1 as SGHRS and CDR2 as YFSETQ. The CDR3 runs to 14 residues.

The chain uses TRBV7-3 and TRBJ1-6; D might be TRBD1 (5 bases). Germline CDR1 is SGHTA and CDR2 is FQGTGA. This CDR3 contains 13 residues. The V and J ends lost 3 bases and 13 bases respectively, with 13 bases between them. CDR3 DNA sequence: TGTGCCAGCAGCTTGGGGTTGGGGGGGCCCCTCCACTTT. Translated, it gives CASSLGLGGPLHF.

The chain carries TRBV4-1 and TRBJ2-5, with 8 bases fitting TRBD2. The J call may be mistaken, given a closer DNA end match to TRBJ2-7. Germline V gene lookup returns CDR1 MGHRA and CDR2 YSYEKL. The CDR3 extends over 15 amino acids. This CDR3 reads CASSQAAGGRYEQYF. Here the CDR3 DNA reads TGCGCCAGCAGCCAAGCTGCGGGGGGAAGGTACGAGCAGTACTTC.

This clone was detected only once. The V gene is TRBV5-1, the J gene TRBJ2-7; tentatively, D is TRBD2 (7 bases). V lost 0 bases to trimming and J lost 4 bases, with 14 bases between them. CDR1 is SGHRS, CDR2 YFSETQ, per germline. The CDR3 consists of 15 residues. Here the CDR3 DNA reads TGCGCCAGCAGCTTGGCCGGGGGGCCCCGATACGAGCAGTACTTC. Encoded protein: CASSLAGGPRYEQYF.

The chain couples TRBV6-5 to TRBJ2-2; D may be TRBD1 (5 bases). Looked up from germline, CDR1 is MNHEY and CDR2 is SVGAGI. The CDR3 is 14 amino acids. The V and J ends lost 4 bases and 5 bases respectively, with 11 bases between them. Here the CDR3 reads CASSFRVGTGELFF. DNA for the CDR3: TGTGCCAGCAGTTTCAGGGTTGGGACCGGGGAGCTGTTTTTT.

The chain employs TRBV7-9 and TRBJ1-1, with D hard to call. Germline lookup yields CDR1 SEHNR and CDR2 FQNEAQ (reference sequence). The CDR3 has 14 amino acids. The V end lost 3 bases, the J end lost 0 bases, and 8 bases lay between the germline ends. The DNA for the CDR3 is TGTGCCAGCAGCTTTGGCGGTATGAACACTGAAGCTTTCTTT. Amino acids: CASSFGGMNTEAFF.

This sequence joins TRBV30 and TRBJ1-2; 7 bases fit TRBD1. Germline CDR1 GTSNPN, CDR2 SVGIG (reference sequence). The CDR3 runs to 14 residues. Germline trimming cut 5 bases from V and 3 bases from J; bases unmatched to any gene: 9. This chain's CDR3 is CAWGEQGNYYGYTF. Here the CDR3 DNA reads TGTGCCTGGGGGGAACAGGGGAATTACTATGGCTACACCTTC.

This clone was seen more than once but under ten times. The chain combines TRBV27 with TRBJ2-1; TRBD2 aligns across 9 bases. CDR1 and CDR2 from the germline V gene are MNHEY and SMNVEV (reference sequence). With V trimmed by 3 bases and J by 6 bases, 9 bases remained unmatched. The CDR3 is made up of 16 amino acids. The CDR3 coding sequence is TGTGCCAGCAGTTTCCCCTCAGCGGGGGGCCCCAATGAGCAGTTCTTC. Its protein product is CASSFPSAGGPNEQFF.

The V and J genes are TRBV30 and TRBJ1-2; D gene uncertain. This CDR3 comprises 16 residues. CDR1 is GTSNPN, CDR2 SVGIG, per germline (reference sequence). Trimming took off 3 bases at V and 4 bases at J, with 21 bases between the two ends. CDR3 coding DNA: TGTGCCTGGAGCCCCTCCGGAGTCGGCCACCCCTATGGCTACACCTTC. Translation: CAWSPSGVGHPYGYTF.

V gene TRBV12-5 combines with J gene TRBJ1-1; maybe TRBD1 (5 bases). CDR3 length: 15 amino acids. V lost 5 bases and J lost 0, with 13 bases in between. Germline V lookup: CDR1 LGHNT, CDR2 FRNRAP. The CDR3 coding sequence is TGTGCTAGTGGTCCAGACAGACCCATGAACACTGAAGCTTTCTTT. Its translation is CASGPDRPMNTEAFF.